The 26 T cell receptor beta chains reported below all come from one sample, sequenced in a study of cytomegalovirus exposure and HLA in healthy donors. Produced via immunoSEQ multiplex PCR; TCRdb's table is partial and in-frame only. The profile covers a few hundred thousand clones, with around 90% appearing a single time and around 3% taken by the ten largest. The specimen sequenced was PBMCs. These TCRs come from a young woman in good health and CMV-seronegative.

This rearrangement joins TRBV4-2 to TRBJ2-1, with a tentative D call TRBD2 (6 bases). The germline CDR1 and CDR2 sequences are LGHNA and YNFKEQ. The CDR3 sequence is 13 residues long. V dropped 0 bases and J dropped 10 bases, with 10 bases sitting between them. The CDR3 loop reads CASSQEVGREQFF. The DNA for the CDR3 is TGTGCCAGCAGCCAAGAGGTGGGGAGGGAGCAGTTCTTC.

CDR3 sequence (DNA): TGTGCCAGCAGTCTAGCGGGGTTCTACAATGAGCAGTTCTTC. Translating it yields CASSLAGFYNEQFF. The chain has TRBV6-1 and TRBJ2-1; TRBD2 matches at 9 bases. The germline gives CDR1 MNHNS, CDR2 SASEGT. CDR3 size: 14 residues. The junction had 2 bases not matched to a gene; V was cut back by 5 bases and J by 3 bases.

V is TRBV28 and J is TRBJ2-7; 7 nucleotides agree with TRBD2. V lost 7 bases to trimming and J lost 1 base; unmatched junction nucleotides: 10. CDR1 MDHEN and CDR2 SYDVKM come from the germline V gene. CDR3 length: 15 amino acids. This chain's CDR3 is CASTPFGGGSYEQYF. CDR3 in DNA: TGTGCCAGCACCCCCTTTGGCGGGGGTTCCTACGAGCAGTACTTC.

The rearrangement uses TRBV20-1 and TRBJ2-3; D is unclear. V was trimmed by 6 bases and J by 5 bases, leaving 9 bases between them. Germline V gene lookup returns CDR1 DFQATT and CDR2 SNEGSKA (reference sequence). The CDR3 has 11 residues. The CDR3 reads CSALALDTQYF. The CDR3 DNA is TGCAGTGCGTTAGCTCTAGATACGCAGTATTTT.

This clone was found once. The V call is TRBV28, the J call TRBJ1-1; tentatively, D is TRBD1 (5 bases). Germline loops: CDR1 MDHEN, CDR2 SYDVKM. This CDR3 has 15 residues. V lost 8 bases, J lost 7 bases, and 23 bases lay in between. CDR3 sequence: CASRPPWGGVREAFF. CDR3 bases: TGTGCCAGCCGCCCCCCCTGGGGGGGGGTCCGTGAAGCTTTCTTT. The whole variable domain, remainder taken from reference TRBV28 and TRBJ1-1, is DVKVTQSSRYLVKRTGEKVFLECVQDMDHENMFWYRQDPGLGLRLIYFSYDVKMKEKGDIPEGYSVSREKKERFSLILESASTNQTSMYLCASRPPWGGVREAFFGQGTRLTVV.

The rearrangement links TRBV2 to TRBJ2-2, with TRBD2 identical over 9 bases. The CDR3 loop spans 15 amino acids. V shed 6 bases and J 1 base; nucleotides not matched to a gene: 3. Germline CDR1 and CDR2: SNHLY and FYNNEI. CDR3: CASRTSGENTGELFF. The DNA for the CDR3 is TGTGCCAGCAGGACTAGCGGAGAGAACACCGGGGAGCTGTTTTTT.

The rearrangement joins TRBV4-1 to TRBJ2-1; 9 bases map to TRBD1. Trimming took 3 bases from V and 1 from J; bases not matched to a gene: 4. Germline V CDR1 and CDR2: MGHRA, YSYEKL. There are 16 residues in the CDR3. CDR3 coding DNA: TGCGCCAGCAGCCATTACGACAGGGGGTCCTACAATGAGCAGTTCTTC. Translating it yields CASSHYDRGSYNEQFF.

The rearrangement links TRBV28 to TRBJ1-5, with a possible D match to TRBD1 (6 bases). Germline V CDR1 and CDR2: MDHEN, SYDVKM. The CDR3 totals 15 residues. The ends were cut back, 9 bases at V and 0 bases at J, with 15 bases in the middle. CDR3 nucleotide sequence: TGTGCCAGTCTTATTACAGGGTATAGCAATCAGCCCCAGCATTTT. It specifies CASLITGYSNQPQHF.

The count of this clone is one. CDR3 DNA: TGTGCCAGCAGCTTAGGTAGGGGGCTCACTGAAGCTTTCTTT. Protein: CASSLGRGLTEAFF. The chain joins TRBV7-8 to TRBJ1-1, with 7 bases matching TRBD1. Germline assignment: CDR1 SGHVS and CDR2 FQNEAQ. The CDR3 is made up of 14 amino acids. V lost 1 base and J lost 4; bases outside the gene matches: 3. Using reference TRBV7-8 and TRBJ1-1 for the parts outside the CDR3, the full variable domain is GAGVSQSPRYKVAKRGQDVALRCDPISGHVSLFWYQQALGQGPEFLTYFQNEAQLDKSGLPSDRFFAERPEGSVSTLKIQRTQQEDSAVYLCASSLGRGLTEAFFGQGTRLTVV.

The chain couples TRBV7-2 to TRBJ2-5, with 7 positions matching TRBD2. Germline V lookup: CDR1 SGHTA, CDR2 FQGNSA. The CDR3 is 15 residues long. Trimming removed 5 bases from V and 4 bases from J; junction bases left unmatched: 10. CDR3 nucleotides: TGTGCCAGCAGCCTGGGGGGGTCGGGGCCAGAGACCCAGTACTTC. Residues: CASSLGGSGPETQYF.

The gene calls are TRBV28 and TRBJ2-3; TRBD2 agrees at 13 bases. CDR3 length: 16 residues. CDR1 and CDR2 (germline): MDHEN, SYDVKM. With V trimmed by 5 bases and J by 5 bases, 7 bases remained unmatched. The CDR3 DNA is TGTGCCAGCAGTCCCCGACTAGCGGGAGGAGGAGATACGCAGTATTTT. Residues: CASSPRLAGGGDTQYF. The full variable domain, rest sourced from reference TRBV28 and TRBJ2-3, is DVKVTQSSRYLVKRTGEKVFLECVQDMDHENMFWYRQDPGLGLRLIYFSYDVKMKEKGDIPEGYSVSREKKERFSLILESASTNQTSMYLCASSPRLAGGGDTQYFGPGTRLTVL.

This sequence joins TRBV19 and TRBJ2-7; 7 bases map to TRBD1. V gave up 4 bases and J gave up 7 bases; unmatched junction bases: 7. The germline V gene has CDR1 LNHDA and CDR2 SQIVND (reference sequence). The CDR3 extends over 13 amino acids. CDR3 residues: CASSKTGRWEQYF. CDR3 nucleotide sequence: TGTGCCAGTAGTAAGACAGGGCGATGGGAGCAGTACTTC.

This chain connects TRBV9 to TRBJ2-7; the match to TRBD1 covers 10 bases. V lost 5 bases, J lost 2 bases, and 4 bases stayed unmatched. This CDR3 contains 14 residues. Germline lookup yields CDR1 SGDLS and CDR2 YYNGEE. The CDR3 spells CASSLGQGAYEQYF. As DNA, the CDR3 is TGTGCCAGCAGTCTCGGACAGGGGGCCTACGAGCAGTACTTC.

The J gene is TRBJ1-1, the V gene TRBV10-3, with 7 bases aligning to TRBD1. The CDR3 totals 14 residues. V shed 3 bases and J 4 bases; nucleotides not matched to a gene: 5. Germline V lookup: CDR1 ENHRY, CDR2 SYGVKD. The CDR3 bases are TGTGCCATCAGTGATCGGCAGGGGGGCACTGAAGCTTTCTTT. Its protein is CAISDRQGGTEAFF.

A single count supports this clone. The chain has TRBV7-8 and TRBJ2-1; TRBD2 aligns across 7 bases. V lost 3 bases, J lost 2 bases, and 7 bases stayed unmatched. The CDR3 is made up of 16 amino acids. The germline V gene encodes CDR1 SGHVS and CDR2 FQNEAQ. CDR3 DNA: TGTGCCAGCAGCTTTTTTCTGGGGGGGACCTACAATGAGCAGTTCTTC. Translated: CASSFFLGGTYNEQFF.

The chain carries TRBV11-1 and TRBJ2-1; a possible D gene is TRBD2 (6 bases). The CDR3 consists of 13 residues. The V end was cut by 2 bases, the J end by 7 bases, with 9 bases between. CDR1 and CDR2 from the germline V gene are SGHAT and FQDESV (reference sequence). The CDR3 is CASSLWRGNEQFF. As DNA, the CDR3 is TGTGCCAGCAGCTTATGGCGGGGTAATGAGCAGTTCTTC.

DNA for the CDR3: TGTGCCAGCAGTCTCCGCTCTGCCGCTGCAAGAACAGGGGGCACTGAAGCTTTCTTT. It encodes CASSLRSAAARTGGTEAFF. The chain has TRBV27 and TRBJ1-1; 8 nucleotides agree with TRBD1. V was pared by 5 bases and J by 4 bases, with 21 bases of the junction left unmatched. Germline loops: CDR1 MNHEY, CDR2 SMNVEV (reference sequence). The CDR3 contains 19 residues.

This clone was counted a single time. This CDR3 is CASSYRGSGANVLTF. The CDR3 region has the DNA TGTGCCAGCAGCTACAGGGGCTCTGGGGCCAACGTCCTGACTTTC. The V call is TRBV13, the J call TRBJ2-6; TRBD1 agrees at 7 bases. The CDR3 runs to 15 residues. Germline V lookup: CDR1 PRHDT, CDR2 FYEKMQ (reference sequence). V was pared by 4 bases and J by 0 bases, with 0 bases of the junction left unmatched. The variable domain in full, completed from reference TRBV13 and TRBJ2-6, reads AAGVIQSPRHLIKEKRETATLKCYPIPRHDTVYWYQQGPGQDPQFLISFYEKMQSDKGSIPDRFSAQQFSDYHSELNMSSLELGDSALYFCASSYRGSGANVLTFGAGSRLTVL.

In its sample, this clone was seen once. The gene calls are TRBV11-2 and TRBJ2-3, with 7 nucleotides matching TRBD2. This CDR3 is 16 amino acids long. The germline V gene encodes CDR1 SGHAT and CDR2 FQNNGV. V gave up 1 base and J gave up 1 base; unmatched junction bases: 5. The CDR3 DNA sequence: TGTGCCAGCAGCTTAGGAGCGGGAATCCGCACAGATACGCAGTATTTT. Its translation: CASSLGAGIRTDTQYF.

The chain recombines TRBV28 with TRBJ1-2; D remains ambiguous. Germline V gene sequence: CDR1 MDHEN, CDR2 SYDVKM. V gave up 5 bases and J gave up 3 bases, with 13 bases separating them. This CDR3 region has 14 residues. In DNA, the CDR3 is TGTGCCAGCAGTCGCAGCAGGTACTACTATGGCTACACCTTC. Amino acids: CASSRSRYYYGYTF.

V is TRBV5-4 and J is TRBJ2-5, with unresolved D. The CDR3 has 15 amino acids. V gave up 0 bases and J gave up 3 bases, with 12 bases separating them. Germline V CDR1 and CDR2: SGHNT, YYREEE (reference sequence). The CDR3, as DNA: TGTGCCAGCAGCTTGGCCCCGCGCTCCGAAGAGACCCAGTACTTC. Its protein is CASSLAPRSEETQYF.

The DNA for the CDR3 is TGTGCCAGCGGACCTTGGACTAGCGGTACCTACGAGCAGTACTTC. Residues: CASGPWTSGTYEQYF. The chain carries TRBV4-2 and TRBJ2-7; the match to TRBD2 covers 10 bases. CDR1 is LGHNA, CDR2 YNFKEQ, per germline. V shed 8 bases, J shed 2 bases, and the junction held 9 bases outside the gene matches. This CDR3 region has 15 residues.

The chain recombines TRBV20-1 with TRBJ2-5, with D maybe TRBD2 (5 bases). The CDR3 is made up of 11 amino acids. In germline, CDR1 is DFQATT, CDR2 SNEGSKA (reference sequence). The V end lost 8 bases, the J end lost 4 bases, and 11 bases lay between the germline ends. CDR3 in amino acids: CSTTSRETQYF. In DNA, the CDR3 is TGCAGTACAACTAGTAGAGAGACCCAGTACTTC.

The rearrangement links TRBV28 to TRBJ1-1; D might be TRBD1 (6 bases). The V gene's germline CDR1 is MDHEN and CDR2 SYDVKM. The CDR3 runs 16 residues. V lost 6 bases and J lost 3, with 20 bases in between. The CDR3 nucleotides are TGTGCCAGCAGATTACATCAGGGGTTGGGGGACACTGAAGCTTTCTTT. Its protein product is CASRLHQGLGDTEAFF.

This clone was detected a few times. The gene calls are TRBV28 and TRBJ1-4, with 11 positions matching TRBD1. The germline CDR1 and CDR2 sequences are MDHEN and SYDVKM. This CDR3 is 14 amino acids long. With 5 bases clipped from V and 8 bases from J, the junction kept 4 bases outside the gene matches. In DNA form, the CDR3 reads TGTGCCAGCAGTACTGGGACAGGGGGGGAAAAACTGTTTTTT. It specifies CASSTGTGGEKLFF.

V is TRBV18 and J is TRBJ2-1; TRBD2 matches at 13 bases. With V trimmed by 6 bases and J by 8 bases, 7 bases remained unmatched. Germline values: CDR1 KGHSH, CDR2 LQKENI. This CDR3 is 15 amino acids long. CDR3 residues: CASSRTSGSVDEQFF. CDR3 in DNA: TGTGCCAGCTCTCGGACTAGCGGGAGTGTGGATGAGCAGTTCTTC.